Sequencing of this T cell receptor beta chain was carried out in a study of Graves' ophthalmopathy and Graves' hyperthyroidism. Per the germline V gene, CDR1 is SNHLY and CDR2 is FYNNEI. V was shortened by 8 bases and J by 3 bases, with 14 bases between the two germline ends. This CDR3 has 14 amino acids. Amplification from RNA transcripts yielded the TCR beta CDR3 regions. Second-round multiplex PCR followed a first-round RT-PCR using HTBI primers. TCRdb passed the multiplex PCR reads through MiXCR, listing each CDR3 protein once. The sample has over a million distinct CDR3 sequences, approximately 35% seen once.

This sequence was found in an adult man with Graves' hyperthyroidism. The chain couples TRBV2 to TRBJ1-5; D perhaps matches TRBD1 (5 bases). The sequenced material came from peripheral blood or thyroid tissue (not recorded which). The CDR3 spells CASPGTVTNQPQHF. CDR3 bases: TGTGCCAGCCCCGGGACGGTTACCAATCAGCCCCAGCATTTT.